This T cell receptor beta chain was recovered during a study of read filtering for tumor transcriptome and immune sequencing. From about 0.4 ug of RNA, a library with molecular barcoded alpha/delta and beta/gamma adaptors was made. Each CDR3 protein gets one entry after TCRdb re-called the reads with MiXCR. The profile shows around 130,000 distinct CDR3 sequences, about 12% of them singletons. Germline V gene data show CDR1 as SQVTM and CDR2 as ANQGSEA. The CDR3 sequence is 13 residues long. Trimming took 3 bases from V and 2 from J, leaving 10 bases between them. The clonotype originates from a donor at least 40 years old with multiple myeloma. What was sequenced was a population of CD138-negative cells sorted from bone marrow. The chain couples TRBV29-1 to TRBJ1-1, with D unclear. The CDR3 loop reads CSVETGINTEAFF. In DNA, the CDR3 is TGCAGCGTTGAGACCGGGATCAACACTGAAGCTTTCTTT.